This entry lists 26 T cell receptor beta chains sequenced from one sample in a study of T cells expressing NK-cell markers. TCRdb derives one entry per CDR3 protein from the 5' RACE reads, leaving out DNA. Its listing shows roughly 430,000 distinct CDR3 sequences. The sequenced sample was blood T cells: a sorted CD56 or NKG2C T cell subset, CD4+ or CD8+ T cells, or bulk PBMC T cells (not recorded which). These TCRs come from a woman aged 18 to 75 in good health.

This chain connects TRBV5-1 to TRBJ2-1. The CDR3 has 15 residues. Germline values: CDR1 SGHRS, CDR2 YFSETQ. CDR3 region: CASSLEKSSYNEQFF.

The J gene is TRBJ2-1, the V gene TRBV18; TCRdb's D call of TRBD1 is untestable without DNA. There are 17 residues in the CDR3. CDR1 KGHSH and CDR2 LQKENI come from the germline V gene. CDR3 sequence: CASSPGSSPAWYNEQFF. Together with reference TRBV18 and TRBJ2-1, the CDR3 gives the full variable domain: NAGVMQNPRHLVRRRGQEARLRCSPMKGHSHVYWYRQLPEEGLKFMVYLQKENIIDESGMPKERFSAEFPKEGPSILRIQQVVRGDSAAYFCASSPGSSPAWYNEQFFGPGTRLTVL.

The gene calls are TRBV5-6 and TRBJ2-5; the D gene TCRdb calls, TRBD2, cannot be checked with no DNA. This CDR3 has 14 residues. In germline, CDR1 is SGHDT, CDR2 YYEEEE. CDR3 sequence: CASSWAGTTETQYF.

CDR3 in amino acids: CASSYGHTNTGELFF. This chain connects TRBV6-5 to TRBJ2-2; TCRdb proposes TRBD1, but this gene call is untestable without DNA. Germline V gene lookup returns CDR1 MNHEY and CDR2 SVGAGI. The CDR3 runs 15 residues.

This sequence joins TRBV3-1 and TRBJ2-5; absent DNA, TCRdb's TRBD2 call cannot be checked. The length of the CDR3 is 15 residues. Looked up from germline, CDR1 is LGHDT and CDR2 is YNNKEL (reference sequence). CDR3 in amino acids: CASSQVDPGGETQYF.

The V and J genes are TRBV5-1 and TRBJ2-1; the D gene TCRdb calls, TRBD1, cannot be checked with no DNA. The CDR3 consists of 13 residues. Germline CDR1 is SGHRS and CDR2 is YFSETQ. CDR3 loop: CASGGPMYNEQFF. The full variable domain, its missing parts supplied by reference TRBV5-1 and TRBJ2-1, is KAGVTQTPRYLIKTRGQQVTLSCSPISGHRSVSWYQQTPGQGLQFLFEYFSETQRNKGNFPGRFSGRQFSNSRSEMNVSTLELGDSALYLCASGGPMYNEQFFGPGTRLTVL.

The CDR3: CASSFVSLQTSLTEAFF. The chain couples TRBV5-6 to TRBJ1-1. CDR3 size: 17 residues. Germline CDR1 SGHDT, CDR2 YYEEEE.

V and J are TRBV5-1 and TRBJ1-2; the TCRdb call, TRBD1, lacks DNA for checking. This CDR3 region has 16 residues. CDR1 is SGHRS and CDR2 is YFSETQ in the germline V gene. The CDR3: CASSGGTGLLAGGYTF.

J is TRBJ2-1 and V is TRBV11-2; the D gene TCRdb calls, TRBD2, cannot be checked with no DNA. This CDR3 spans 16 amino acids. CDR1 SGHAT and CDR2 FQNNGV come from the germline V gene. The CDR3 loop is CAGSLESGGAHNEQFF.

V is TRBV12-3 or TRBV12-4 and J is TRBJ2-3; lacking DNA, the TRBD1 call made by TCRdb goes unchecked. The CDR3 totals 14 residues. The CDR3 protein is CASSWVSGKDTQYF.

The chain employs TRBV12-3 or TRBV12-4 and TRBJ2-7; the D call from TCRdb, TRBD2, cannot be confirmed without DNA. This CDR3 is built from 15 residues. CDR3 region: CASSLGRKVEYEQYF.

The chain's CDR3 is CATLLQLQGSYNEQFF. This chain connects TRBV24-1 to TRBJ2-1; TCRdb's D gene call, TRBD1, goes unchecked for lack of DNA. The CDR3 has 16 amino acids. Germline assignment: CDR1 KGHDR and CDR2 SFDVKD.

This rearrangement joins TRBV11-2 to TRBJ1-1; TCRdb outputs TRBD1, but without DNA this stays unchecked. This CDR3 is 16 amino acids long. Germline CDR1 SGHAT, CDR2 FQNNGV. The CDR3 loop reads CASSLVGGLGVAEAFF.

V gene TRBV7-8 combines with J gene TRBJ1-4; lacking DNA, the TRBD1 call made by TCRdb goes unchecked. CDR3 length equals 13 residues. Per the germline V gene, CDR1 is SGHVS and CDR2 is FQNEAQ. CDR3 sequence: CATRDRDIEKLFF.

The chain is built from TRBV12-3 or TRBV12-4 and TRBJ1-1; TCRdb selects TRBD1, and the lack of DNA leaves this call unchecked. The CDR3 spans 15 residues. The CDR3 here is CASSLWDRGGTEAFF.

V and J are TRBV20-1 and TRBJ2-1. The CDR3 is made up of 14 amino acids. Germline V gene lookup returns CDR1 DFQATT and CDR2 SNEGSKA (reference sequence). The chain's CDR3 is CSARSGTSLHEQFF.

The chain joins TRBV12-3 or TRBV12-4 to TRBJ2-1; TCRdb returns TRBD2, unconfirmable since there is no DNA. This CDR3 comprises 16 residues. CDR3 protein: CASSHLGLAVSDWQFF.

The chain has TRBV5-1 and TRBJ2-7; TCRdb returns TRBD1, unconfirmable since there is no DNA. The CDR3 contains 16 residues. Germline assignment: CDR1 SGHRS and CDR2 YFSETQ. CDR3 sequence: CASSPEGRGRSHEQYF.

This rearrangement joins TRBV18 to TRBJ2-1; the TCRdb D gene call, TRBD2, has no DNA to confirm it. Germline CDR1 reads KGHSH; CDR2 reads LQKENI. This CDR3 comprises 15 residues. The CDR3 loop is CASSPGTSANNEQFF.

The gene calls are TRBV20-1 and TRBJ2-3; the TRBD1 assignment by TCRdb is unverifiable without DNA. The CDR3 covers 12 residues. Germline V lookup: CDR1 DFQATT, CDR2 SNEGSKA (reference sequence). CDR3 sequence reads: CSARHRADTQYF.

V and J are TRBV20-1 and TRBJ2-7; TCRdb outputs TRBD1, but without DNA this stays unchecked. Germline-derived CDR1 and CDR2 are DFQATT and SNEGSKA (reference sequence). This CDR3 contains 15 residues. The CDR3 sequence is CSGGDPGGESYERYF.

The chain recombines TRBV7-2 with TRBJ1-6; TCRdb picks TRBD1, but there is no DNA to check that call. CDR3 length: 15 residues. CDR1 is SGHTA and CDR2 is FQGNSA in the germline V gene. The CDR3 protein is CASSSRGSTYSPLHF.

The gene calls are TRBV18 and TRBJ2-3. CDR3 length: 13 amino acids. Germline assignment: CDR1 KGHSH and CDR2 LQKENI. The CDR3 region is CASSSLVADTQYF. Full variable domain (rest looked up from reference TRBV18 and TRBJ2-3): NAGVMQNPRHLVRRRGQEARLRCSPMKGHSHVYWYRQLPEEGLKFMVYLQKENIIDESGMPKERFSAEFPKEGPSILRIQQVVRGDSAAYFCASSSLVADTQYFGPGTRLTVL.

V and J are TRBV7-2 and TRBJ2-7; TCRdb outputs TRBD1, but without DNA this stays unchecked. Germline V gives CDR1 SGHTA, CDR2 FQGNSA. The CDR3 loop spans 14 amino acids. CDR3 sequence reads: CASSLAGTDYEQYF. The full variable domain, its missing parts supplied by reference TRBV7-2 and TRBJ2-7, is GAGVSQSPSNKVTEKGKDVELRCDPISGHTALYWYRQSLGQGLEFLIYFQGNSAPDKSGLPSDRFSAERTGGSVSTLTIQRTQQEDSAVYLCASSLAGTDYEQYFGPGTRLTVT.

The V call is TRBV4-1, the J call TRBJ1-2; TCRdb picks TRBD1, but there is no DNA to check that call. Germline values: CDR1 MGHRA, CDR2 YSYEKL. The CDR3 is 15 amino acids. This CDR3 reads CASSHLGQGSYGYTF.

This chain uses TRBV5-1 with TRBJ2-1; TCRdb calls TRBD2, which cannot be checked without DNA. The CDR3 is 15 residues long. The germline V gene encodes CDR1 SGHRS and CDR2 YFSETQ. The CDR3 reads CTSSRDYLSYNEQFF.